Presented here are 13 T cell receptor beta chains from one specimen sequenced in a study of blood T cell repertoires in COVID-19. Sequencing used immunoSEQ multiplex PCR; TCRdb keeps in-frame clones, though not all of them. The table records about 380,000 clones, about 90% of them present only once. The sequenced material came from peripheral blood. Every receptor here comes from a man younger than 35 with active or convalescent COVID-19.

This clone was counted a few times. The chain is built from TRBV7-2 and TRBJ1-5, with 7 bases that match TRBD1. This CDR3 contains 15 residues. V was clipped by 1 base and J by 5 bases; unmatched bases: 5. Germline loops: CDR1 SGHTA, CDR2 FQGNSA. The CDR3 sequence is CASSLDGRGDQPQHF. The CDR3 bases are TGTGCCAGCAGCTTAGATGGCAGGGGGGATCAGCCCCAGCATTTT.

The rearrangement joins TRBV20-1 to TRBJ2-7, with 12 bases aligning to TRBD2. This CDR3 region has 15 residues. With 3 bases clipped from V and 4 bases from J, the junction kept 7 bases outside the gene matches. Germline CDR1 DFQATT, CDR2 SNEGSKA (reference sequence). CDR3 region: CSASDTSGGFYEQYF. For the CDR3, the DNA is TGCAGTGCTAGTGACACTAGCGGGGGGTTTTACGAGCAGTACTTC.

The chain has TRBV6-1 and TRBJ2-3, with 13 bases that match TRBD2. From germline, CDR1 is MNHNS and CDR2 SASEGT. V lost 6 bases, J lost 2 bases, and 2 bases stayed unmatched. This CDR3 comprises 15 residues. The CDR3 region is CASSGTSGNTDTQYF. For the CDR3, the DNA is TGTGCCAGCAGCGGGACTAGCGGGAACACAGATACGCAGTATTTT.

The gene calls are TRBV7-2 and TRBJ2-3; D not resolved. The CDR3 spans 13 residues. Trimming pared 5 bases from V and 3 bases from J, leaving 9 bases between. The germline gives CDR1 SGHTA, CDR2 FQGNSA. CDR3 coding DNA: TGTGCCAGCAGCGCGTATCATACAGATACGCAGTATTTT. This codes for CASSAYHTDTQYF.

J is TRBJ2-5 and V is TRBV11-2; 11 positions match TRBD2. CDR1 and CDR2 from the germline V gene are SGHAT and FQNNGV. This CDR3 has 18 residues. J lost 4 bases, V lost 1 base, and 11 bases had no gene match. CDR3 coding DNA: TGTGCCAGCAGCTTAGCAGCCCTAGCGGGGGGACACCGAGAGACCCAGTACTTC. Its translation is CASSLAALAGGHRETQYF.

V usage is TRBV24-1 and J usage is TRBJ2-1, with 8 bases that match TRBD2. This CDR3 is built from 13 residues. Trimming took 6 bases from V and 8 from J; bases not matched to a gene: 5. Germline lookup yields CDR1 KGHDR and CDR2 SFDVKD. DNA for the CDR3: TGTGCCACCAGTAGCGGGAGTGAGGATGAGCAGTTCTTC. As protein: CATSSGSEDEQFF.

As DNA, the CDR3 is TGTGCCAGCTCACCGGGGACACCCGCCACTGAAGCTTTCTTT. Amino acid sequence: CASSPGTPATEAFF. The chain joins TRBV18 to TRBJ1-1, with D tentatively TRBD1 (6 bases). V was clipped by 3 bases and J by 4 bases, with 12 bases between them. Germline CDR1 is KGHSH and CDR2 is LQKENI. The CDR3 consists of 14 residues.

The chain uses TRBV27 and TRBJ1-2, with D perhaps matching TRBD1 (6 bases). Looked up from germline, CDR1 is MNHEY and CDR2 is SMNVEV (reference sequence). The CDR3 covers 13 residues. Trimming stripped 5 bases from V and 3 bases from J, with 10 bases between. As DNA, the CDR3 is TGTGCCAGCAGTGCTACAGGGTACTATGGCTACACCTTC. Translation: CASSATGYYGYTF.

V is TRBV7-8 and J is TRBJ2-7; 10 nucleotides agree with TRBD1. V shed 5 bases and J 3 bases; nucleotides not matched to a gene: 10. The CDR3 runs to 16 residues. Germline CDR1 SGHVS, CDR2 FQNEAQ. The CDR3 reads CASSLPRDRGDYEQYF. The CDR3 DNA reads TGTGCCAGCAGCCTTCCCCGGGACAGGGGCGACTACGAGCAGTACTTC.

DNA for the CDR3: TGTGCCAGCAGTGGCCTGCGAGACAATCAGCCCCAGCATTTT. It encodes CASSGLRDNQPQHF. The V and J genes are TRBV2 and TRBJ1-5, with D uncertain. Germline V gene sequence: CDR1 SNHLY, CDR2 FYNNEI. Trimming removed 4 bases at V and 3 bases at J, with 10 bases between. This CDR3 spans 14 amino acids.

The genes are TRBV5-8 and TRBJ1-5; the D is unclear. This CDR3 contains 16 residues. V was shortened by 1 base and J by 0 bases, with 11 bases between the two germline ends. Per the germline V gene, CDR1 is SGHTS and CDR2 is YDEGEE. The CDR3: CASSLRGPNSNQPQHF. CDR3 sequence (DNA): TGTGCCAGCAGCTTGCGAGGGCCTAATAGCAATCAGCCCCAGCATTTT. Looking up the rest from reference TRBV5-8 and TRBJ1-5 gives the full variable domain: EAGVTQSPTHLIKTRGQQATLRCSPISGHTSVYWYQQALGLGLQFLLWYDEGEERNRGNFPPRFSGRQFPNYSSELNVNALELEDSALYLCASSLRGPNSNQPQHFGDGTRLSIL.

The CDR3 spells CASSLGYRGSYEQYF. Written as DNA, the CDR3 is TGTGCCAGCAGCTTAGGCTACCGGGGCTCCTACGAGCAGTACTTC. The chain recombines TRBV7-9 with TRBJ2-7, with D tentatively TRBD2 (5 bases). Germline loops: CDR1 SEHNR, CDR2 FQNEAQ (reference sequence). V lost 1 base and J 0 bases, leaving 10 bases between the germline ends. The CDR3 spans 15 residues.

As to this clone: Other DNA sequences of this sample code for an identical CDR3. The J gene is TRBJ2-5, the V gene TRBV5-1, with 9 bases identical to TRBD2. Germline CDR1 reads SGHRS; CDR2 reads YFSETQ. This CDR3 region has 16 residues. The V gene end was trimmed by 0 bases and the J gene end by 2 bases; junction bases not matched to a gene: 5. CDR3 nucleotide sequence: TGCGCCAGCAGCTTGGGAGCGGGAGGTTCGCAAGAGACCCAGTACTTC. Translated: CASSLGAGGSQETQYF.